This is a list of T cell receptor beta chains from one sample in a study of cytomegalovirus exposure and HLA in healthy donors. The assay was immunoSEQ multiplex PCR, and TCRdb's table has in-frame clones only and misses some. The sample lists some 110,000 clones; around 74% were seen once. The material sequenced was PBMCs. All receptors come from a man younger than 40 in good health and CMV-seropositive. CDR3s include the opening cysteine and the closing phenylalanine or tryptophan. The order of the fields is clone size, V gene, J gene, D gene, CDR3 protein, CDR3 DNA. A D gene is named only where the DNA matches it firmly. Only part of the rows carry a size: once, few, many, or a class if the clone is expanded.

few	TRBV7-9	TRBJ2-7	NA	CASSSDSLVRNYEQYF	TGTGCCAGCAGCTCCGACAGCCTAGTTAGAAACTACGAGCAGTACTTC
NA	TRBV5-1	TRBJ1-2	TRBD1	CASSSGGGGYGYTF	TGCGCCAGCAGCTCAGGGGGCGGTGGCTATGGCTACACCTTC
NA	TRBV19	TRBJ2-6	NA	CASSITEGISGANVLTF	TGTGCCAGTAGTATAACAGAAGGTATCTCTGGGGCCAACGTCCTGACTTTC
once	TRBV7-2	TRBJ2-5	TRBD1	CASSSGQGSGETQYF	TGTGCCAGCAGCTCCGGACAGGGGTCCGGGGAGACCCAGTACTTC
NA	TRBV2	TRBJ2-5	NA	CASSGGVGETQYF	TGTGCCAGCAGTGGCGGGGTCGGGGAGACCCAGTACTTC
NA	TRBV4-3	TRBJ2-1	TRBD2	CASSQGTSGDYEQFF	TGCGCCAGCAGCCAAGGCACCAGCGGGGACTATGAGCAGTTCTTC
NA	TRBV4-3	TRBJ2-1	TRBD1	CASSQVPIGGRDEQFF	TGCGCCAGCAGCCAAGTGCCCATAGGGGGCCGCGATGAGCAGTTCTTC
once	TRBV11-2	TRBJ2-7	TRBD1	CASSLAVGTGGIYEQYF	TGTGCCAGCAGCTTGGCTGTGGGTACAGGGGGAATCTACGAGCAGTACTTC
NA	TRBV18	TRBJ1-1	TRBD1	CASSPGQGADTEAFF	TGTGCCAGCTCACCAGGACAGGGGGCGGACACTGAAGCTTTCTTT
NA	TRBV9	TRBJ2-7	TRBD1	CASSLTGDEQYF	TGTGCCAGCAGCCTAACAGGGGACGAGCAGTACTTC
medium-sized	TRBV6-5	TRBJ1-4	TRBD1	CASSYGQEGEKLFF	TGTGCCAGCAGTTACGGACAGGAGGGAGAAAAACTGTTTTTT
once	TRBV19	TRBJ2-7	TRBD2	CASSEGLEAEQYF	TGTGCCAGTAGTGAGGGACTAGAGGCCGAGCAGTACTTC
NA	TRBV5-1	TRBJ1-2	NA	CASSRGPTQGLTYGYTF	TGCGCCAGCAGCCGCGGACCGACGCAGGGTCTTACCTATGGCTACACCTTC
NA	TRBV28	TRBJ2-7	TRBD1	CASKPGTGDYEQYF	TGTGCCAGCAAACCCGGGACAGGGGACTACGAGCAGTACTTC
NA	TRBV6-1	TRBJ2-1	NA	CASRSSYNEQFF	TGTGCCAGCAGGAGCTCCTACAATGAGCAGTTCTTC
NA	TRBV11-2	TRBJ1-1	NA	CASSLLTGTNTEAFF	TGTGCCAGCAGCTTACTTACAGGGACGAACACTGAAGCTTTCTTT
NA	TRBV9	TRBJ2-3	NA	CASSPPGLADTQYF	TGTGCCAGCAGCCCCCCCGGGTTAGCAGATACGCAGTATTTT
NA	TRBV6-5	TRBJ1-1	NA	CASNFGGGNTEAFF	TGTGCCAGCAATTTCGGGGGTGGGAACACTGAAGCTTTCTTT
NA	TRBV28	TRBJ1-6	TRBD1	CANRGRGYNSPLHF	TGTGCCAACAGGGGAAGGGGCTATAATTCACCCCTCCACTTT
NA	TRBV7-9	TRBJ1-1	NA	CASSPVNTEAFF	TGTGCCAGCAGCCCGGTCAACACTGAAGCTTTCTTT
NA	TRBV11-3	TRBJ1-1	TRBD1	CASSSGQGDTEAFF	TGTGCCAGCAGCTCAGGACAGGGGGACACTGAAGCTTTCTTT
NA	TRBV19	TRBJ2-7	TRBD2	CASSLWGGEQYF	TGTGCCAGTAGCCTCTGGGGGGGCGAGCAGTACTTC
NA	TRBV19	TRBJ1-5	TRBD1	CASSPTGRNNQPQHF	TGTGCCAGTAGCCCGACAGGGCGGAACAATCAGCCCCAGCATTTT
NA	TRBV30	TRBJ2-1	NA	CAWRHPGGNEQFF	TGTGCCTGGAGGCACCCAGGGGGGAATGAGCAGTTCTTC
NA	TRBV4-3	TRBJ1-4	TRBD1	CASSHPTGEFGKPNEKLFF	TGCGCCAGCAGCCACCCGACAGGGGAATTTGGAAAGCCTAATGAAAAACTGTTTTTT
NA	TRBV4-1	TRBJ1-4	TRBD1	CASSQDSEGGNEKLFF	TGCGCCAGCAGCCAAGACTCCGAAGGGGGCAATGAAAAACTGTTTTTT
NA	TRBV5-4	TRBJ2-1	TRBD1	CATGTGNNEQFF	TGTGCCACCGGGACAGGGAACAATGAGCAGTTCTTC
NA	TRBV9	TRBJ1-5	NA	CASSEGPTGHQPQHF	TGTGCTAGCAGCGAGGGGCCCACAGGGCATCAGCCCCAGCATTTT
NA	TRBV30	TRBJ2-2	TRBD1	CAWSAGTGDGELFF	TGTGCCTGGAGTGCCGGGACAGGGGACGGGGAGCTGTTTTTT
NA	TRBV6-5	TRBJ1-6	TRBD1	CASSSAGQGDSPLHF	TGTGCCAGCAGTTCTGCAGGACAGGGGGATTCACCCCTCCACTTT
NA	TRBV4-1	TRBJ2-1	NA	CASSPRSGDPASAALLF	TGCGCCAGCAGCCCGAGAAGTGGAGACCCGGCTAGCGCCGCCCTCCTCTTC
many	TRBV6-1	TRBJ2-1	NA	CASSESGITYNEQFF	TGTGCCAGCAGTGAATCGGGAATTACCTACAATGAGCAGTTCTTC
few	TRBV5-6	TRBJ1-2	TRBD1	CASSFGDRPNYGYTF	TGTGCCAGCAGCTTCGGGGACAGGCCTAACTATGGCTACACCTTC
once	TRBV2	TRBJ2-5	NA	CASSEGRGWETQYF	TGTGCCAGCAGTGAAGGGAGGGGATGGGAGACCCAGTACTTC
NA	TRBV7-2	TRBJ2-3	NA	CASRGQVGLGAQYF	TGTGCCAGCAGGGGGCAAGTTGGGCTTGGGGCGCAGTATTTT
few	TRBV10-2	TRBJ2-2	NA	CASSELNTGELFF	TGCGCCAGCAGTGAACTGAACACCGGGGAGCTGTTTTTT
few	TRBV5-6	TRBJ2-7	NA	CASSIRETLTYEQYF	TGTGCCAGCAGCATACGGGAGACTTTGACCTACGAGCAGTACTTC
NA	TRBV19	TRBJ2-2	TRBD1	CASSFGQGRTGELFF	TGTGCCAGTAGTTTCGGACAGGGACGGACCGGGGAGCTGTTTTTT
NA	TRBV30	TRBJ1-2	NA	CACPLGSWGDGYTF	TGTGCCTGCCCCCTTGGCTCGTGGGGCGATGGCTACACCTTC
few	TRBV6-1	TRBJ2-7	TRBD1	CASSEASDRVSYEQYF	TGTGCCAGCAGTGAAGCGTCGGACAGGGTCTCCTACGAGCAGTACTTC
NA	TRBV5-1	TRBJ1-2	TRBD1	CASSLGGQGVLGDYGYTF	TGCGCCAGCAGCTTGGGAGGACAGGGGGTTTTAGGTGACTATGGCTACACCTTC
once	TRBV6-4	TRBJ2-3	NA	CAKQGFHTDTQYF	TGTGCCAAACAGGGTTTTCACACAGATACGCAGTATTTT
NA	TRBV30	TRBJ2-7	NA	CAWSEGGNEQYF	TGTGCCTGGAGTGAAGGGGGTAACGAGCAGTACTTC
NA	TRBV5-1	TRBJ2-3	TRBD1	CASSLEVGGVDTQYF	TGCGCCAGCAGCTTGGAGGTAGGGGGCGTAGATACGCAGTATTTT